The clone carrying this T cell receptor beta chain was recorded at least ten times. The antigen is unknown. The data belong to a study of T cells in Graves' hyperthyroidism and ophthalmopathy. Study-level points and caveats: Most expanded thyroid clonotypes above 0.001 also appeared in blood.

CDR3 length equals 14 residues. In germline, CDR1 is SGHNT, CDR2 YENEEA. The V and J ends lost 7 bases and 6 bases respectively, with 16 bases between them. The source material, RNA transcripts, was used to amplify TCR beta CDR3 regions. Using the HTBI primer set, a first-round RT-PCR was run on the TCR CDR3. TCRdb ran MiXCR on the multiplex PCR reads and lists one entry per CDR3 protein. Of hundreds of thousands of distinct CDR3 sequences listed, 15% to 19% are singletons. Material for sequencing was blood. The chain uses TRBV11-3 and TRBJ2-1; the D is unclear. This sequence originates from a woman aged 18-35 years with Graves' hyperthyroidism. CDR3 sequence (DNA): TGTGCCAGCACCCCCACCTCAGGTAGCAATGAGCAGTTCTTC. This encodes CASTPTSGSNEQFF.